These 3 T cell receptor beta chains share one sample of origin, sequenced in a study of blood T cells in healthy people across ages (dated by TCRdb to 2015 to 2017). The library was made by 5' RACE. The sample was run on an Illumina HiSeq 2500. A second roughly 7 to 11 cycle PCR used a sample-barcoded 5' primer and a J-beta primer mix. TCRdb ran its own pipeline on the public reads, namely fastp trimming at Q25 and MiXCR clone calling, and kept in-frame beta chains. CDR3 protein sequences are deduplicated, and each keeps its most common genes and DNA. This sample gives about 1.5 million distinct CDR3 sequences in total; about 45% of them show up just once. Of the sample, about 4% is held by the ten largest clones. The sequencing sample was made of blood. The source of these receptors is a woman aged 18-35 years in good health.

CDR3 loop: CASSESAGRDNQPQHF. The CDR3 DNA follows: TGTGCCAGCAGTGAATCCGCGGGGAGGGATAATCAGCCCCAGCATTTT. This chain links TRBV25-1 with TRBJ1-5; D gene unclear. CDR3 size: 16 residues. Germline V lookup: CDR1 MGHDK, CDR2 SYGVNS. Trimming took off 1 base at V and 4 bases at J, with 14 bases between the two ends.

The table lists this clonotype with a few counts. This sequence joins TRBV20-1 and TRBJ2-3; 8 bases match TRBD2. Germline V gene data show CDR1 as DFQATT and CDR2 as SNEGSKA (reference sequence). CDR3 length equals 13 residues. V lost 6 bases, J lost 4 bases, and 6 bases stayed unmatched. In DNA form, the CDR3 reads TGCAGTGCCATGACTAGCGTAGCAGATACGCAGTATTTT. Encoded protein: CSAMTSVADTQYF.

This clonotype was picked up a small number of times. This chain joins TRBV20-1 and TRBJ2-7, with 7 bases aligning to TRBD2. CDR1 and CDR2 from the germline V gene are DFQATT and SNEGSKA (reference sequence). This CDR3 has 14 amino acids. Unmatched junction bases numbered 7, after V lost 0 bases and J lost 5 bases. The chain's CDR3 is CSARDRLAVDEQYF. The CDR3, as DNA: TGCAGTGCTAGAGATCGGCTAGCGGTCGACGAGCAGTACTTC.